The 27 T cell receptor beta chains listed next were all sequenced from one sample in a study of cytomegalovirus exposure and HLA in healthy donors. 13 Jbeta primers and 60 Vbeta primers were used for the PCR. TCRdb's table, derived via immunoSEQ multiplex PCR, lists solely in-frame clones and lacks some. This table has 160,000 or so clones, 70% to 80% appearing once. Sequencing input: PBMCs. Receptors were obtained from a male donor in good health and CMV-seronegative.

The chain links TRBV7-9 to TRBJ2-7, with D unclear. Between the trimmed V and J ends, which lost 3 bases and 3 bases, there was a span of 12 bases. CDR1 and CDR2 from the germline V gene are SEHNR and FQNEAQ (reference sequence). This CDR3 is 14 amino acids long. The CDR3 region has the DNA TGTGCCAGCAGCTTTGGAGAGGTCGGCTACGAGCAGTACTTC. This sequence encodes CASSFGEVGYEQYF.

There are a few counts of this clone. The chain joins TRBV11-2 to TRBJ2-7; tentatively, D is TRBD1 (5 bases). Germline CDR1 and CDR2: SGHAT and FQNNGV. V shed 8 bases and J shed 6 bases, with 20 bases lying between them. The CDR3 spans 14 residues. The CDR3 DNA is TGTGCCAGCGGGCTCGGCAGGGCGGCCGGCGAGCAGTACTTC. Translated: CASGLGRAAGEQYF.

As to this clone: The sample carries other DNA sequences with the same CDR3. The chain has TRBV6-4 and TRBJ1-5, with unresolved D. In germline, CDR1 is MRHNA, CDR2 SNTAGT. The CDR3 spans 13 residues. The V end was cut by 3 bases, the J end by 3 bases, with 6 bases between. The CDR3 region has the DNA TGTGCCAGCAGTGAAGAGCTCAATCAGCCCCAGCATTTT. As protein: CASSEELNQPQHF.

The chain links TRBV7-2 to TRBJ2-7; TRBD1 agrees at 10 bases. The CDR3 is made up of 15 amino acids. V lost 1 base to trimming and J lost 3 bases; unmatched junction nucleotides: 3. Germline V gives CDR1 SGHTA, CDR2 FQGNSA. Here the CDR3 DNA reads TGTGCCAGCAGCTTAGGGCGGGACAGGGGCTACGAGCAGTACTTC. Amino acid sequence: CASSLGRDRGYEQYF.

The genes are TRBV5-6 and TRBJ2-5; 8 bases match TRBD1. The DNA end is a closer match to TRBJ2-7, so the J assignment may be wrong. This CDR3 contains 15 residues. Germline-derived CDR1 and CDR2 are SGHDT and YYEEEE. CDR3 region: CASSLGRGRGREQYF. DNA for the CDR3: TGTGCCAGCAGCTTGGGCAGGGGGCGAGGTCGCGAGCAGTACTTC.

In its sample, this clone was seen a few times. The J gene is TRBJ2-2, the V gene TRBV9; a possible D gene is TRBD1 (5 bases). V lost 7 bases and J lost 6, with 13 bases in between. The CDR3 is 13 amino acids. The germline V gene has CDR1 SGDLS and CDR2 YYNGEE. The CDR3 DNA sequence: TGTGCCAGCGAAGAAAGGGGTGCCGGGGAGCTGTTTTTT. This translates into CASEERGAGELFF.

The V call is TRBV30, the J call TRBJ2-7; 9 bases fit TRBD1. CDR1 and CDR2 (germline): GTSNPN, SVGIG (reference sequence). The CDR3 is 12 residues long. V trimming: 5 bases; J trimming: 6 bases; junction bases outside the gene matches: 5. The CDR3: CAWAGQGIEQYF. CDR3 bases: TGTGCCTGGGCAGGACAGGGGATCGAGCAGTACTTC.

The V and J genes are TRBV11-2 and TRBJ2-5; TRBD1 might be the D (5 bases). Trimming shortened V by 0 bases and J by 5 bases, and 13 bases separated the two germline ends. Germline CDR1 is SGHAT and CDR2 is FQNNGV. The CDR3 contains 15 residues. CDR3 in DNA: TGTGCCAGCAGCTTAGAGGGGCGGCAATGGGAGACCCAGTACTTC. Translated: CASSLEGRQWETQYF.

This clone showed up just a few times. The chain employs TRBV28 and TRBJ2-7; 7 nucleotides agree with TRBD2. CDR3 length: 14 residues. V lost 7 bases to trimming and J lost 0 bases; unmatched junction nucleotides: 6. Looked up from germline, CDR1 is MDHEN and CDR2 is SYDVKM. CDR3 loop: CASTASGSSYEQYF. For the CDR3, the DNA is TGTGCCAGCACCGCTAGCGGTAGCTCCTACGAGCAGTACTTC.

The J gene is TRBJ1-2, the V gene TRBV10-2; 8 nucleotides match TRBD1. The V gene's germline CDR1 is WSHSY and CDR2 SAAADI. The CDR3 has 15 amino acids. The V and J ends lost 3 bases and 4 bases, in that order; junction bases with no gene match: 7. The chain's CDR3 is CASSDEGTGVYGYTF. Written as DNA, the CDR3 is TGCGCCAGCAGTGACGAAGGGACAGGTGTCTATGGCTACACCTTC.

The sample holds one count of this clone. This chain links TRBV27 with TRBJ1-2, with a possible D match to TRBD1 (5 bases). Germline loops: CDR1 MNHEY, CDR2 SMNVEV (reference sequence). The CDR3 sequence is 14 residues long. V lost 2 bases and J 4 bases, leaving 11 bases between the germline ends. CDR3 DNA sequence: TGTGCCAGCAGTTTAAGGGACTTAGGCTATGGCTACACCTTC. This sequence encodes CASSLRDLGYGYTF.

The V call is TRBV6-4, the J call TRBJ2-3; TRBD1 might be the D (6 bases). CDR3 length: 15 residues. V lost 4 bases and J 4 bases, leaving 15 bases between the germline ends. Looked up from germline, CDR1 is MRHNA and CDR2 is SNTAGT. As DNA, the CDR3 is TGTGCCAGCAGTGTCGTACAGGGTCCGGCAGATACGCAGTATTTT. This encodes CASSVVQGPADTQYF.

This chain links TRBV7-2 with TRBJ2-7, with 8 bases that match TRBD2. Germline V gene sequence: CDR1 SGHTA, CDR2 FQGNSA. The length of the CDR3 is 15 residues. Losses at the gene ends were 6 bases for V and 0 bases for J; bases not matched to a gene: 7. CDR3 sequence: CASSRSGISSYEQYF. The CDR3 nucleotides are TGTGCCAGCAGTCGTAGCGGGATCAGCTCCTACGAGCAGTACTTC.

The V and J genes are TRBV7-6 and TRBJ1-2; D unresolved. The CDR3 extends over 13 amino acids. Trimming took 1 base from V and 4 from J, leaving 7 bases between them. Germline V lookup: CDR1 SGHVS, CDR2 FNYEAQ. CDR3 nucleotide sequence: TGTGCCAGCAGCTTAGACAACCTCTATGGCTACACCTTC. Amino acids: CASSLDNLYGYTF.

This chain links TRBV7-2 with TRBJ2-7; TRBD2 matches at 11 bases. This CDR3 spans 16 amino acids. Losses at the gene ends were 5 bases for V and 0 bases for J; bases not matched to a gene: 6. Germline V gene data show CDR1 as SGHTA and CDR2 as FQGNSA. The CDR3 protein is CASSPVAGGSSYEQYF. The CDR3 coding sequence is TGTGCCAGCAGCCCGGTAGCGGGAGGGAGCTCCTACGAGCAGTACTTC.

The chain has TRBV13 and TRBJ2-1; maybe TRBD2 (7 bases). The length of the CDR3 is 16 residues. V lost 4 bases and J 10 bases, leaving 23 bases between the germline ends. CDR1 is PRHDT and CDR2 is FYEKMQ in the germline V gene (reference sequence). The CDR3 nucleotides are TGTGCCAGCAGCTCGAGGGGGGGGCTACCCACCGGGGAGCAGTTCTTC. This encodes CASSSRGGLPTGEQFF.

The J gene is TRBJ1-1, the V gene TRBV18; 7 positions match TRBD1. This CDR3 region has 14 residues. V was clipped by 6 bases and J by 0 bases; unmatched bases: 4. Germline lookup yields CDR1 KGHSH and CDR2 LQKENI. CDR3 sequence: CASSLDRMNTEAFF. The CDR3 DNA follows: TGTGCCAGCTCCCTGGACAGGATGAACACTGAAGCTTTCTTT.

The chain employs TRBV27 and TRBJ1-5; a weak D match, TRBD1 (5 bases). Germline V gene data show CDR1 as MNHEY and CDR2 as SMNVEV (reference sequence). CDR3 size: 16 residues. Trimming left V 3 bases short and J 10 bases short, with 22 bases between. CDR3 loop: CASSLSGAAGDIPQHF. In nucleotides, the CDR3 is TGTGCCAGCAGTTTGAGTGGGGCGGCAGGAGACATCCCCCAGCATTTT.

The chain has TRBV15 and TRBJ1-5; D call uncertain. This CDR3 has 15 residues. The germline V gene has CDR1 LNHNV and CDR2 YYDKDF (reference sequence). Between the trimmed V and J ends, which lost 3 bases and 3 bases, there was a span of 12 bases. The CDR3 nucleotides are TGTGCCACCAGCAGGCGGGCTAGGGACAATCAGCCCCAGCATTTT. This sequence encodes CATSRRARDNQPQHF.

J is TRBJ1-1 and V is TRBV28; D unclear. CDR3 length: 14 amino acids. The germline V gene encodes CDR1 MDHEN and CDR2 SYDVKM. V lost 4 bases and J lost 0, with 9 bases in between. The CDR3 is CASSWLVMNTEAFF. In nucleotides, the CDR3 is TGTGCCAGCAGTTGGTTAGTTATGAACACTGAAGCTTTCTTT.

Here the CDR3 reads CASSRGGQMNTEAFF. The CDR3 coding sequence is TGTGCCAGTAGCCGAGGAGGGCAGATGAACACTGAAGCTTTCTTT. The chain carries TRBV19 and TRBJ1-1; D gene uncertain. This CDR3 comprises 15 residues. In germline, CDR1 is LNHDA, CDR2 SQIVND (reference sequence). Trimming removed 6 bases at V and 0 bases at J, with 14 bases between.

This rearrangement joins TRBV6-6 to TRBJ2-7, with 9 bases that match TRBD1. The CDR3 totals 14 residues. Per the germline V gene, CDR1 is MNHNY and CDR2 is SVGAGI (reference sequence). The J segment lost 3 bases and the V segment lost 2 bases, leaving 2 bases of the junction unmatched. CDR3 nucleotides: TGTGCCAGCAGTTACCGGGACAGGGTCTACGAGCAGTACTTC. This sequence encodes CASSYRDRVYEQYF.

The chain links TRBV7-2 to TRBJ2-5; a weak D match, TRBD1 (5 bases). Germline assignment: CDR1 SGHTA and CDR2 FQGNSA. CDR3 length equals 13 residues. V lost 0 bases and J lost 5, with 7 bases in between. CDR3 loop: CASSLAGRETQYF. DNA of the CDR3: TGTGCCAGCAGCTTAGCGGGGCGGGAGACCCAGTACTTC.

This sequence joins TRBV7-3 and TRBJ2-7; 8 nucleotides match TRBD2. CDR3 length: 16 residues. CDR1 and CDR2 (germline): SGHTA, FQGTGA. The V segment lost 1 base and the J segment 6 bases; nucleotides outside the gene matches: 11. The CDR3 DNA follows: TGTGCCAGCAGCTTAAGATCCAGCGGGGGAGGGTCCGAGCAGTACTTC. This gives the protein CASSLRSSGGGSEQYF. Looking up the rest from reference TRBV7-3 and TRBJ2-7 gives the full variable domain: GAGVSQTPSNKVTEKGKYVELRCDPISGHTALYWYRQSLGQGPEFLIYFQGTGAADDSGLPNDRFFAVRPEGSVSTLKIQRTERGDSAVYLCASSLRSSGGGSEQYFGPGTRLTVT.

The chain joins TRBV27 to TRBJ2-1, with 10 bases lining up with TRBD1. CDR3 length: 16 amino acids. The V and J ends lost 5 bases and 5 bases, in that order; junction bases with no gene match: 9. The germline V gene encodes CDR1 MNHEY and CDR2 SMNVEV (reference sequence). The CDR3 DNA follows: TGTGCCAGCAGTGGCACCCGGGACAGGGGCCACAATGAGCAGTTCTTC. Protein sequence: CASSGTRDRGHNEQFF.

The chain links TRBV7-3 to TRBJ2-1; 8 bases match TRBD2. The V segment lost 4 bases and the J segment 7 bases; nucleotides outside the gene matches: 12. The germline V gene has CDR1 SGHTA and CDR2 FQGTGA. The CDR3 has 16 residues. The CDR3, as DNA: TGTGCCAGCAGCTCGTCTCCGGGACTAGTTTCAAATGAGCAGTTCTTC. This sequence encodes CASSSSPGLVSNEQFF.

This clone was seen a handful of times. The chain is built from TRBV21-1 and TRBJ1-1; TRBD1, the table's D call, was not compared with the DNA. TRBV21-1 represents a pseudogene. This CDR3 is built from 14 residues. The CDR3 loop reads CASSTPWPYTEAFF. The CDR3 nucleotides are TGTGCCAGCAGCACCCCCTGGCCGTACACTGAAGCTTTCTTT.